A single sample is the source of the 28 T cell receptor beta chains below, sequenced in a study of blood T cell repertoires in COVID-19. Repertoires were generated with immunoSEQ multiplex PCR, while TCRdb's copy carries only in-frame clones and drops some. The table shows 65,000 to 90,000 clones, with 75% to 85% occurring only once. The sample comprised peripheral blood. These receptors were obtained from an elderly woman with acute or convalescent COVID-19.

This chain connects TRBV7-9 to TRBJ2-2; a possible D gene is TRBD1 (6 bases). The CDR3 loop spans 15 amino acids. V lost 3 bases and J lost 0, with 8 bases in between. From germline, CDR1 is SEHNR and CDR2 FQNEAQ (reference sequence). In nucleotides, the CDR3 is TGTGCCAGCAGCTTCTGGGGGCCGAACACCGGGGAGCTGTTTTTT. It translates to CASSFWGPNTGELFF.

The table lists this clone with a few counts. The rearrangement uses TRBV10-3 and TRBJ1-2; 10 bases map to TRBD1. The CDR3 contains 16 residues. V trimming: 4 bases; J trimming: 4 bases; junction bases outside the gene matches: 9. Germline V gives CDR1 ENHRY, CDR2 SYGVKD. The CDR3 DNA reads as TGTGCCATCAGTGTGGGACAGGGGCGGGGTAGCTATGGCTACACCTTC. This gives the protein CAISVGQGRGSYGYTF.

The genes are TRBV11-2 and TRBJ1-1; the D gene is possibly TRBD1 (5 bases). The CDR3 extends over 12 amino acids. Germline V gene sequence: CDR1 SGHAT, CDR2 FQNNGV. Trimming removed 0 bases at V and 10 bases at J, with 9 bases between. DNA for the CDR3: TGTGCCAGCAGCTTAGAGGGGCAGATAGCTTTCTTT. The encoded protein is CASSLEGQIAFF.

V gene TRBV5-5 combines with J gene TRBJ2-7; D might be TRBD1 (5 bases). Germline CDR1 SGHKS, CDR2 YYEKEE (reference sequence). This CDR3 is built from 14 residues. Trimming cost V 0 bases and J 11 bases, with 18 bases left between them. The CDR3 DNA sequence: TGTGCCAGCAGCTTGGACCCCGACAGTCTTAACGAGTACTTC. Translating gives CASSLDPDSLNEYF.

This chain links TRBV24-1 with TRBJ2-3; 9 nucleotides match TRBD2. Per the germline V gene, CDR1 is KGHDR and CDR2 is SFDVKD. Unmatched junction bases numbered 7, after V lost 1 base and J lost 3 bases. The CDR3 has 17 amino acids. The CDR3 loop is CATSDLSSGRGTDTQYF. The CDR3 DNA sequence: TGTGCCACCAGTGATTTAAGTAGCGGGAGAGGGACAGATACGCAGTATTTT.

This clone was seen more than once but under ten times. The CDR3: CASSLGTSGRNEETQYF. Written as DNA, the CDR3 is TGTGCCAGCAGCTTAGGGACTAGCGGGAGGAACGAAGAGACCCAGTACTTC. The J gene is TRBJ2-5, the V gene TRBV5-4, with 15 bases matching TRBD2. J gave up 3 bases and V 2 bases, and 5 bases lay outside the gene matches. CDR3 length equals 17 residues. The germline V gene encodes CDR1 SGHNT and CDR2 YYREEE (reference sequence).

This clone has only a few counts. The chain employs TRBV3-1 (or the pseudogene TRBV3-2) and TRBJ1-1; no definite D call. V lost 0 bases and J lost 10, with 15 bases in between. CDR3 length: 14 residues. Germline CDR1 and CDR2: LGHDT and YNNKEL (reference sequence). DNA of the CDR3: TGTGCCAGCAGCCAAGATCACGGACTTTTAGCAGCTTTCTTT. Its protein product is CASSQDHGLLAAFF.

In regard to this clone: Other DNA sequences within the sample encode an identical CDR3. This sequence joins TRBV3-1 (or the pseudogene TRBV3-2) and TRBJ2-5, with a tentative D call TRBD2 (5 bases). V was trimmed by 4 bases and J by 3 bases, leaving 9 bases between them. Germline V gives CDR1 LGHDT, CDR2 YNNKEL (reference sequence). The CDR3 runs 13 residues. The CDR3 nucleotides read TGTGCCAGCAGCCGTGAGGGTGAAGAGACCCAGTACTTC. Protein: CASSREGEETQYF.

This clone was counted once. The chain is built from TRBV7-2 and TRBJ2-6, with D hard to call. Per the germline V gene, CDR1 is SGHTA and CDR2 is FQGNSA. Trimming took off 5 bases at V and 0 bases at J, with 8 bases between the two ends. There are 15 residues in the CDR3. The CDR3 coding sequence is TGTGCCAGCAGCGCCTTTAGCTCTGGGGCCAACGTCCTGACTTTC. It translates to CASSAFSSGANVLTF.

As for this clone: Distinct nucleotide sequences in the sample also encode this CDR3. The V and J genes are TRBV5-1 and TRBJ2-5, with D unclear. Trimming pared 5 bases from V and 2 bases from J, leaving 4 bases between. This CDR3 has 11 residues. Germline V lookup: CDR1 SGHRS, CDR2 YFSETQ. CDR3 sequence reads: CASRSQETQYF. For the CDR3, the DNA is TGCGCCAGCAGATCTCAAGAGACCCAGTACTTC.

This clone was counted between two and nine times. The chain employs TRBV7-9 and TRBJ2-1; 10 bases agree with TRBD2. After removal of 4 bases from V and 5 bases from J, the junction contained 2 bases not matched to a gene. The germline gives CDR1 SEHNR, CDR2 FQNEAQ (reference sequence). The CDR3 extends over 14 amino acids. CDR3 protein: CASSSGLANNEQFF. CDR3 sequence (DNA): TGTGCCAGCAGCTCGGGACTAGCGAACAATGAGCAGTTCTTC.

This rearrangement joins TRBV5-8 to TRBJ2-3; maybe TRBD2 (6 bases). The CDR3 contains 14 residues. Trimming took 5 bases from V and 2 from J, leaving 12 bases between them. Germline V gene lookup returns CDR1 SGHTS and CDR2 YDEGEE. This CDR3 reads CASSSGGLTDTQYF. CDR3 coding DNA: TGTGCCAGCAGTAGTGGGGGACTCACAGATACGCAGTATTTT.

The CDR3 protein is CSVRTGNYGYTF. CDR3 nucleotide sequence: TGCAGCGTGCGGACAGGGAACTATGGCTACACCTTC. The V call is TRBV29-1, the J call TRBJ1-2, with 8 bases matching TRBD1. V lost 6 bases, J lost 2 bases, and 2 bases stayed unmatched. The germline V gene encodes CDR1 SQVTM and CDR2 ANQGSEA. The CDR3 covers 12 residues.

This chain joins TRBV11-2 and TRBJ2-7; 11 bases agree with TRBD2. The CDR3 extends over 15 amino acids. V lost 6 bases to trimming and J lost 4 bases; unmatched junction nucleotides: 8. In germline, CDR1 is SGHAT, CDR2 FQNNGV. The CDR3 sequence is CASSPGTSGLYEQYF. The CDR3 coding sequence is TGTGCCAGCAGTCCCGGGACTAGCGGATTATACGAGCAGTACTTC.

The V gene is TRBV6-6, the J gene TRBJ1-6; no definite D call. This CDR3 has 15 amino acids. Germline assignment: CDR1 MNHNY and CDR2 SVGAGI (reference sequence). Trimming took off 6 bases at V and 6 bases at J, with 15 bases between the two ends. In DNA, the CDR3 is TGTGCCAGCAGGCCCCCCGAGGAACTTAATTCACCCCTCCACTTT. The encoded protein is CASRPPEELNSPLHF.

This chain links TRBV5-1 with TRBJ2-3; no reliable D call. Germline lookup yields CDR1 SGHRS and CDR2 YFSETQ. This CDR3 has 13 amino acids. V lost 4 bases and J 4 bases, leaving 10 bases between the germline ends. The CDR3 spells CASSPPVPDTQYF. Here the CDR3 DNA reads TGCGCCAGCAGCCCACCGGTCCCAGATACGCAGTATTTT.

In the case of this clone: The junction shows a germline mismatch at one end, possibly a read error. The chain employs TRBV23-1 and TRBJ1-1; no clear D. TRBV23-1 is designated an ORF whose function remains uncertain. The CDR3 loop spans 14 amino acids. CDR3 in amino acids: CARSRVGSVNEAFF. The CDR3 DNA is TGCGCCAGAAGTCGGGTTGGCAGCGTGAATGAAGCTTTCTTT.

The CDR3 nucleotides read TGTGCCAGCCTTAAACGGGACTTAGGGAATCAGCCCCAGCATTTT. It is translated as CASLKRDLGNQPQHF. The rearrangement uses TRBV6-1 and TRBJ1-5, with D possibly matching TRBD1 (5 bases). The CDR3 totals 15 residues. The V gene's germline CDR1 is MNHNS and CDR2 SASEGT. V was trimmed by 8 bases and J by 4 bases, leaving 18 bases between them.

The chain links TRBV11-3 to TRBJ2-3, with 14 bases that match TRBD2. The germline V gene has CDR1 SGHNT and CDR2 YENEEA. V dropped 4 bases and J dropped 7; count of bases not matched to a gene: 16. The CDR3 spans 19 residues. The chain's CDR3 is CASSSPGTSGRRRGNTQYF. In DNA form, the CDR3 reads TGTGCCAGCAGCTCCCCCGGGACTAGCGGGAGACGGCGGGGGAATACGCAGTATTTT.

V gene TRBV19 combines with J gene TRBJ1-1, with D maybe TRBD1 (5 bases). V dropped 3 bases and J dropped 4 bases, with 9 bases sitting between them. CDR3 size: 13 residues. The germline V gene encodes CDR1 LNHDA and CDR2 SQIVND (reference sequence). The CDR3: CASSIRQGTEAFF. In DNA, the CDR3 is TGTGCCAGTAGTATCCGTCAGGGCACTGAAGCTTTCTTT.

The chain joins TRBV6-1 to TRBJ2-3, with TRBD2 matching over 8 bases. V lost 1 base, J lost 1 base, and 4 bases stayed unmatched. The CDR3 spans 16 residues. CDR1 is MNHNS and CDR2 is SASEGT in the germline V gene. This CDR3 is CASSEEPAGGTDTQYF. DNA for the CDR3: TGTGCCAGCAGTGAAGAACCAGCGGGAGGCACAGATACGCAGTATTTT.

Here the CDR3 reads CSASTGLSPSEQFF. The CDR3, as DNA: TGCAGTGCTAGTACGGGACTATCTCCAAGTGAGCAGTTCTTC. The chain is built from TRBV20-1 and TRBJ2-1, with 7 bases identical to TRBD2. Germline CDR1 is DFQATT and CDR2 is SNEGSKA (reference sequence). V gave up 3 bases and J gave up 9 bases; unmatched junction bases: 11. The CDR3 consists of 14 residues.

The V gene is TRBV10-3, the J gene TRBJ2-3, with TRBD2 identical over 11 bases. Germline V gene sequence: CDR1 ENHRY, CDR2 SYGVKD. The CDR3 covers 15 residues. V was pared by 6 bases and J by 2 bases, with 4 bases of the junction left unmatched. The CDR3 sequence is CAIRVAGGSTDTQYF. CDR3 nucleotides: TGTGCCATCAGAGTAGCGGGAGGGTCCACAGATACGCAGTATTTT.

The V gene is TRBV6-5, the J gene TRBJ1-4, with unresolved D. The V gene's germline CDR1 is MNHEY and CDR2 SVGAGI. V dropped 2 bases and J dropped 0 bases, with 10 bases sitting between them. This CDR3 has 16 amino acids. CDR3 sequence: CASSYAGGATNEKLFF. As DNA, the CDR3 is TGTGCCAGCAGTTACGCCGGAGGAGCAACTAATGAAAAACTGTTTTTT.

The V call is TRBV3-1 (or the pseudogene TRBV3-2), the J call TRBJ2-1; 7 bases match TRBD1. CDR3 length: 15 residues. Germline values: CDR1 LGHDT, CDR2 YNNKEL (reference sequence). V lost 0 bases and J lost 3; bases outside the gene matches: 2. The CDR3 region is CASSQDGQVYNEQFF. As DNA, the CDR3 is TGTGCCAGCAGCCAAGATGGACAGGTCTACAATGAGCAGTTCTTC.

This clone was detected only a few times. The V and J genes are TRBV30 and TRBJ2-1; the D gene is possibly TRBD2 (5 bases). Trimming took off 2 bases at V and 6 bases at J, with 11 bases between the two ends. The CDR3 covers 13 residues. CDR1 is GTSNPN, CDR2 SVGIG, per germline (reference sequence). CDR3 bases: TGTGCCTGGAGTCGGGATTACACCAATGAGCAGTTCTTC. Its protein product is CAWSRDYTNEQFF.

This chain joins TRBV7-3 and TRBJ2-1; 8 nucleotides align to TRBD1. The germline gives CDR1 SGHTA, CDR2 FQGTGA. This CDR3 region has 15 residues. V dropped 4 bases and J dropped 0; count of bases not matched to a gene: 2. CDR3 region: CASSYDRGSYNEQFF. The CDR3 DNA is TGTGCCAGCAGCTATGACAGGGGCTCCTACAATGAGCAGTTCTTC.

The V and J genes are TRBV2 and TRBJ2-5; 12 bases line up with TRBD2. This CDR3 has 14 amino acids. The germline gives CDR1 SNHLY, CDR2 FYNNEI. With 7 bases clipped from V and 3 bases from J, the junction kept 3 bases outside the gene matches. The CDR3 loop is CASKTSGSKETQYF. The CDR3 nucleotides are TGTGCCAGCAAGACTAGCGGGAGTAAAGAGACCCAGTACTTC.